This is a list of T cell receptor beta chains from one sample in a study of blood T cell repertoires in COVID-19. The data were produced by immunoSEQ multiplex PCR, yet TCRdb's version contains in-frame clones alone and is incomplete. The table lists about 97,000 clones, 75% to 90% of them singletons. The material sequenced was peripheral blood. These receptors all come from a woman in her sixties or seventies with active or convalescent COVID-19. CDR3s include the opening cysteine and the closing phenylalanine or tryptophan. Each record gives: D gene, clone size, V gene, J gene, CDR3 protein, CDR3 DNA. A D gene is named only where the DNA matches it firmly. Size is omitted from some rows. Given values are once, few, many or a class for expanded clones.

D gene: NA; clone size: NA; V gene: TRBV18; J gene: TRBJ1-2; CDR3 protein: CASSPRTLHYGYTF; CDR3 DNA: TGTGCCAGCTCACCTAGAACCTTGCACTATGGCTACACCTTC
D gene: NA; clone size: NA; V gene: TRBV7-8; J gene: TRBJ1-4; CDR3 protein: CASSSGQFLATNEKLFF; CDR3 DNA: TGTGCCAGCAGCTCAGGACAGTTCCTTGCAACTAATGAAAAACTGTTTTTT
D gene: TRBD1; clone size: NA; V gene: TRBV7-2; J gene: TRBJ1-3; CDR3 protein: CASSTGQGAGNTIYF; CDR3 DNA: TGTGCCAGCAGCACGGGACAGGGGGCTGGAAACACCATATATTTT
D gene: TRBD1; clone size: NA; V gene: TRBV11-3; J gene: TRBJ2-5; CDR3 protein: CATGDRTQETQYF; CDR3 DNA: TGTGCCACCGGGGACAGGACCCAAGAGACCCAGTACTTC
D gene: NA; clone size: once; V gene: TRBV14; J gene: TRBJ1-6; CDR3 protein: CASSLWAENSPLHF; CDR3 DNA: TGTGCCAGCAGCCTCTGGGCAGAGAATTCACCCCTCCACTTT
D gene: NA; clone size: NA; V gene: TRBV28; J gene: TRBJ1-4; CDR3 protein: CASSLRSEKLFF; CDR3 DNA: TGTGCCAGCAGTTTACGCAGTGAAAAACTGTTTTTT
D gene: NA; clone size: NA; V gene: TRBV5-1; J gene: TRBJ2-5; CDR3 protein: CASSPNDSEETQYF; CDR3 DNA: TGCGCCAGCAGCCCCAATGACAGTGAAGAGACCCAGTACTTC
D gene: TRBD2; clone size: NA; V gene: TRBV28; J gene: TRBJ2-7; CDR3 protein: CASSTSGRSSYEQYF; CDR3 DNA: TGTGCCAGCAGTACCAGCGGGAGGAGCTCCTACGAGCAGTACTTC
D gene: NA; clone size: NA; V gene: TRBV5-6; J gene: TRBJ2-7; CDR3 protein: CASSLRGITSSYEQYF; CDR3 DNA: TGTGCCAGCAGTCTACGAGGGATCACGTCCTCCTACGAGCAGTACTTC
D gene: NA; clone size: NA; V gene: TRBV18; J gene: TRBJ1-5; CDR3 protein: CASSFTVNSNQPQHF; CDR3 DNA: TGTGCCAGCTCGTTCACAGTTAATAGCAATCAGCCCCAGCATTTT
D gene: TRBD2; clone size: NA; V gene: TRBV5-1; J gene: TRBJ2-3; CDR3 protein: CASSPSGDVDTQYF; CDR3 DNA: TGCGCCAGCAGTCCTAGCGGGGATGTAGATACGCAGTATTTT
D gene: TRBD2; clone size: NA; V gene: TRBV18; J gene: TRBJ2-3; CDR3 protein: CASSLLERGGPGDTQYF; CDR3 DNA: TGTGCCAGCTCACTCCTTGAGCGGGGAGGGCCTGGAGATACGCAGTATTTT
D gene: NA; clone size: once; V gene: TRBV5-4; J gene: TRBJ2-5; CDR3 protein: CASSLGASEETQYF; CDR3 DNA: TGTGCCAGCAGCTTGGGGGCTAGCGAAGAGACCCAGTACTTC
D gene: TRBD2; clone size: NA; V gene: TRBV2; J gene: TRBJ2-5; CDR3 protein: CASIPTSLTQYF; CDR3 DNA: TGTGCCAGCATCCCGACTAGCCTAACCCAGTACTTC
D gene: TRBD2; clone size: NA; V gene: TRBV5-1; J gene: TRBJ2-5; CDR3 protein: CASSLGGLAGKETQYF; CDR3 DNA: TGCGCCAGCAGCTTGGGGGGTCTAGCGGGGAAAGAGACCCAGTACTTC
D gene: NA; clone size: NA; V gene: TRBV28; J gene: TRBJ1-2; CDR3 protein: CASSRGRVVGGYTF; CDR3 DNA: TGTGCCAGCAGTCGAGGTAGAGTAGTGGGTGGCTACACCTTC
D gene: NA; clone size: NA; V gene: TRBV6-5; J gene: TRBJ2-3; CDR3 protein: CASIPPGTSTQYF; CDR3 DNA: TGTGCCAGCATTCCCCCCGGGACTTCCACGCAGTATTTT
D gene: NA; clone size: NA; V gene: TRBV11-2; J gene: TRBJ2-7; CDR3 protein: CASSLGGPTGEQYF; CDR3 DNA: TGTGCCAGCAGCTTGGGGGGGCCGACGGGTGAGCAGTACTTC
D gene: NA; clone size: NA; V gene: TRBV3-1/TRBV3-2; J gene: TRBJ2-1; CDR3 protein: CASSQDLQGDEQFF; CDR3 DNA: TGTGCCAGCAGCCAAGATCTGCAGGGCGATGAGCAGTTCTTC
D gene: NA; clone size: NA; V gene: TRBV28; J gene: TRBJ1-2; CDR3 protein: CASSFRDTRSYTF; CDR3 DNA: TGTGCCAGCAGTTTCCGGGATACCAGGAGCTACACCTTC
D gene: TRBD2; clone size: NA; V gene: TRBV7-2; J gene: TRBJ2-7; CDR3 protein: CASSPGTSGMGEQYF; CDR3 DNA: TGTGCCAGCAGCCCTGGGACTAGCGGAATGGGCGAGCAGTACTTC
D gene: NA; clone size: NA; V gene: TRBV27; J gene: TRBJ2-1; CDR3 protein: CASSLIRTTEKFF; CDR3 DNA: TGTGCCAGCAGTTTAATCAGGACTACCGAAAAGTTCTTC
D gene: TRBD1; clone size: NA; V gene: TRBV18; J gene: TRBJ2-7; CDR3 protein: CASSRDRASYEQYF; CDR3 DNA: TGTGCCAGCTCACGCGACAGGGCCTCCTACGAGCAGTACTTC
D gene: NA; clone size: NA; V gene: TRBV6-1; J gene: TRBJ2-3; CDR3 protein: CASSEGEHRPTDTQYF; CDR3 DNA: TGTGCCAGCAGTGAAGGGGAACACAGGCCCACAGATACGCAGTATTTT
D gene: TRBD1; clone size: NA; V gene: TRBV5-1; J gene: TRBJ1-3; CDR3 protein: CASSLEGASGNTIYF; CDR3 DNA: TGCGCCAGCAGCTTGGAGGGGGCGTCAGGAAACACCATATATTTT
D gene: TRBD2; clone size: NA; V gene: TRBV28; J gene: TRBJ2-5; CDR3 protein: CASSFGGGSQTQYF; CDR3 DNA: TGTGCCAGCAGTTTTGGGGGGGGGTCGCAGACCCAGTACTTC
D gene: NA; clone size: NA; V gene: TRBV10-3; J gene: TRBJ1-2; CDR3 protein: CAITPEHRSYGYTF; CDR3 DNA: TGTGCCATCACCCCCGAACACCGATCCTATGGCTACACCTTC
D gene: TRBD1; clone size: NA; V gene: TRBV25-1; J gene: TRBJ2-7; CDR3 protein: CASSEPRQGLGEQYF; CDR3 DNA: TGTGCCAGCAGTGAACCGAGACAGGGCTTGGGTGAGCAGTACTTC
D gene: TRBD2; clone size: NA; V gene: TRBV5-1; J gene: TRBJ2-3; CDR3 protein: CASSPAGGGSDTQYF; CDR3 DNA: TGCGCCAGCAGCCCAGCGGGAGGAGGGTCAGATACGCAGTATTTT
D gene: TRBD1; clone size: NA; V gene: TRBV18; J gene: TRBJ2-5; CDR3 protein: CASSKDRTQETQYF; CDR3 DNA: TGTGCCAGCTCAAAGGACAGGACTCAAGAGACCCAGTACTTC
D gene: NA; clone size: NA; V gene: TRBV3-1/TRBV3-2; J gene: TRBJ2-3; CDR3 protein: CASSQGAREYNTDTQYF; CDR3 DNA: TGTGCCAGCAGCCAAGGGGCACGGGAGTACAACACAGATACGCAGTATTTT
D gene: TRBD1; clone size: NA; V gene: TRBV18; J gene: TRBJ2-2; CDR3 protein: CASSREGQGPGELFF; CDR3 DNA: TGTGCCAGCTCACGAGAAGGACAGGGCCCCGGGGAGCTGTTTTTT
D gene: TRBD1; clone size: NA; V gene: TRBV28; J gene: TRBJ1-2; CDR3 protein: CASFTGTGSFVNYGYTF; CDR3 DNA: TGTGCCAGCTTTACCGGGACAGGGTCCTTCGTTAACTATGGCTACACCTTC
D gene: NA; clone size: NA; V gene: TRBV28; J gene: TRBJ1-1; CDR3 protein: CASVRGNTEAFF; CDR3 DNA: TGTGCCAGCGTACGGGGGAACACTGAAGCTTTCTTT
D gene: NA; clone size: NA; V gene: TRBV28; J gene: TRBJ1-4; CDR3 protein: CASRITGEKLFF; CDR3 DNA: TGTGCCAGCAGGATTACAGGGGAAAAACTGTTTTTT
D gene: TRBD2; clone size: NA; V gene: TRBV4-1; J gene: TRBJ2-3; CDR3 protein: CASSQRTSGGATDTQYF; CDR3 DNA: TGCGCCAGCAGCCAACGGACTAGCGGGGGGGCCACAGATACGCAGTATTTT
D gene: TRBD2; clone size: NA; V gene: TRBV7-2; J gene: TRBJ2-1; CDR3 protein: CASTAYGGYNEQFF; CDR3 DNA: TGTGCCAGCACCGCGTACGGGGGGTACAATGAGCAGTTCTTC
D gene: NA; clone size: NA; V gene: TRBV2; J gene: TRBJ1-3; CDR3 protein: CASSDPRTDLGNTIYF; CDR3 DNA: TGTGCCAGCAGTGACCCGAGGACAGATTTAGGAAACACCATATATTTT
D gene: TRBD2; clone size: NA; V gene: TRBV9; J gene: TRBJ2-1; CDR3 protein: CASSGPAGDYNEQFF; CDR3 DNA: TGTGCCAGCAGCGGTCCAGCGGGGGACTACAATGAGCAGTTCTTC
D gene: NA; clone size: NA; V gene: TRBV4-3; J gene: TRBJ1-1; CDR3 protein: CASSQDSYTEAFF; CDR3 DNA: TGCGCCAGCAGCCAAGATTCCTACACTGAAGCTTTCTTT
D gene: NA; clone size: NA; V gene: TRBV29-1; J gene: TRBJ1-2; CDR3 protein: CSVGTLYGYTF; CDR3 DNA: TGCAGCGTCGGGACACTCTATGGCTACACCTTC
D gene: TRBD1; clone size: NA; V gene: TRBV4-3; J gene: TRBJ2-7; CDR3 protein: CASSQDPGTGSYEQYF; CDR3 DNA: TGCGCCAGCAGCCAAGATCCCGGGACAGGGTCCTACGAGCAGTACTTC
D gene: TRBD2; clone size: NA; V gene: TRBV2; J gene: TRBJ2-1; CDR3 protein: CASRLGRGAYNEQFF; CDR3 DNA: TGTGCCAGCAGATTGGGGCGGGGGGCTTACAATGAGCAGTTCTTC
D gene: NA; clone size: NA; V gene: TRBV7-3; J gene: TRBJ1-2; CDR3 protein: CASSPSDRSANYGYTF; CDR3 DNA: TGTGCCAGCAGCCCGTCGGACAGATCGGCCAACTATGGCTACACCTTC
D gene: TRBD2; clone size: NA; V gene: TRBV7-8; J gene: TRBJ2-7; CDR3 protein: CASGTSPYEQYF; CDR3 DNA: TGTGCCAGCGGGACTAGTCCTTACGAGCAGTACTTC
D gene: TRBD1; clone size: NA; V gene: TRBV2; J gene: TRBJ2-7; CDR3 protein: CASSEKLGQIPYEQYF; CDR3 DNA: TGTGCCAGCAGTGAAAAGTTGGGACAGATCCCCTACGAGCAGTACTTC
D gene: NA; clone size: NA; V gene: TRBV5-1; J gene: TRBJ2-1; CDR3 protein: CASSPVAGVGTYNEQFF; CDR3 DNA: TGCGCCAGCAGCCCCGTCGCCGGGGTAGGGACCTACAATGAGCAGTTCTTC
D gene: TRBD1; clone size: NA; V gene: TRBV5-6; J gene: TRBJ2-1; CDR3 protein: CASSLVDRGEDNEQFF; CDR3 DNA: TGTGCCAGCAGCTTGGTGGACAGGGGGGAAGACAATGAGCAGTTCTTC
D gene: TRBD1; clone size: NA; V gene: TRBV30; J gene: TRBJ1-2; CDR3 protein: CAWSGQGHYGYTF; CDR3 DNA: TGTGCCTGGAGTGGACAGGGCCACTATGGCTACACCTTC
D gene: TRBD2; clone size: NA; V gene: TRBV7-2; J gene: TRBJ2-3; CDR3 protein: CASSSGTRGTDTQYF; CDR3 DNA: TGTGCCAGCAGCTCCGGGACTAGGGGGACAGATACGCAGTATTTT
D gene: NA; clone size: NA; V gene: TRBV7-9; J gene: TRBJ2-7; CDR3 protein: CASSLSAGASEQYF; CDR3 DNA: TGTGCCAGCAGCTTATCGGCGGGGGCCTCCGAGCAGTACTTC
D gene: NA; clone size: NA; V gene: TRBV5-1; J gene: TRBJ2-1; CDR3 protein: CASSLDIGVGSEQFF; CDR3 DNA: TGCGCCAGCAGCTTGGATATAGGGGTCGGGAGTGAGCAGTTCTTC
D gene: NA; clone size: NA; V gene: TRBV29-1; J gene: TRBJ2-5; CDR3 protein: CSVGQGSETQYF; CDR3 DNA: TGCAGCGTTGGCCAGGGGAGCGAGACCCAGTACTTC
D gene: NA; clone size: few; V gene: TRBV3-1/TRBV3-2; J gene: TRBJ2-3; CDR3 protein: CASSQGRDTQYF; CDR3 DNA: TGTGCCAGCAGCCAAGGTCGAGATACGCAGTATTTT
D gene: TRBD2; clone size: NA; V gene: TRBV7-8; J gene: TRBJ2-7; CDR3 protein: CASSIRLAGGPPYEQYF; CDR3 DNA: TGTGCCAGCAGCATCCGACTAGCGGGAGGGCCTCCCTACGAGCAGTACTTC